These 5 T cell receptor beta chains were sequenced from one sample in a study of identical twins. Each CDR3 protein is one row after TCRdb ran MiXCR on the 5' RACE reads. Found here are 550,000 to 800,000 distinct CDR3 sequences, 7% to 7.5% of them singletons; the top ten hold roughly 1.5%. These data also featured in a second study, about yellow fever vaccine responses in identical twins.

Material: PBMCs. The receptors were gathered from a woman between 18 and 30 years old in good health.

The table lists this clonotype with a few counts. The chain carries TRBV4-1 and TRBJ2-7; TRBD2 agrees at 14 bases. This CDR3 spans 19 amino acids. Looked up from germline, CDR1 is MGHRA and CDR2 is YSYEKL. With V trimmed by 0 bases and J by 1 base, 8 bases remained unmatched. CDR3 in amino acids: CASSQEVPGLAGESYEQYF. The CDR3 DNA sequence: TGCGCCAGCAGCCAAGAAGTCCCGGGACTAGCGGGAGAATCCTACGAGCAGTACTTC.

The sample holds a few counts of this clonotype. CDR3 nucleotide sequence: TGTGCCAGCAGTTTTAGGGGTGGGGGTGCAGCTTTCTTT. Protein sequence: CASSFRGGGAAFF. The chain recombines TRBV27 with TRBJ1-1; a weak D match, TRBD1 (5 bases). Trimming shortened V by 3 bases and J by 10 bases, and 15 bases separated the two germline ends. The length of the CDR3 is 13 residues. Germline values: CDR1 MNHEY, CDR2 SMNVEV (reference sequence).

This clonotype was detected a few times. V and J are TRBV6-2 or TRBV6-3 and TRBJ1-2, with 9 positions matching TRBD1. Germline CDR1 reads MNHEY; CDR2 reads SVGEGT. The CDR3 covers 14 residues. After removal of 7 bases from V and 7 bases from J, the junction contained 10 bases not matched to a gene. CDR3 protein: CASIQQGAASGYTF. For the CDR3, the DNA is TGTGCCAGCATCCAACAGGGGGCCGCCTCTGGCTACACCTTC.

V usage is TRBV6-5 and J usage is TRBJ2-5; D uncertain. CDR1 is MNHEY, CDR2 SVGAGI, per germline. The CDR3 is 14 amino acids. V dropped 0 bases and J dropped 5 bases, with 10 bases sitting between them. CDR3 region: CASSYSGRSETQYF. The CDR3 bases are TGTGCCAGCAGTTACTCGGGTCGATCGGAGACCCAGTACTTC.

The table lists this clonotype with a few counts. CDR3 protein: CASSLTGGEETQYF. In DNA, the CDR3 is TGTGCCAGCAGTTTAACAGGAGGAGAAGAGACCCAGTACTTC. V and J are TRBV28 and TRBJ2-5; D tentatively reads TRBD1 or TRBD2 (5 bases each). The CDR3 contains 14 residues. Trimming cost V 2 bases and J 3 bases, with 10 bases left between them. Germline V gene sequence: CDR1 MDHEN, CDR2 SYDVKM.